The 25 T cell receptor beta chains presented below share a single source sample, sequenced in a study of T cells in Graves' hyperthyroidism and ophthalmopathy. RNA transcripts served as the template for amplifying TCR beta CDR3 regions. HTBI primers were employed in a first-round RT-PCR of the TCR CDR3. Each CDR3 protein is one row after TCRdb ran MiXCR on the multiplex PCR reads. The table has about 360,000 distinct CDR3 sequences, less than 15% seen once; the top ten hold less than 10%. Sequencing input: blood. The receptors originated from a young woman with Graves' hyperthyroidism.

The chain combines TRBV7-2 with TRBJ2-1; TRBD2 matches at 9 bases. CDR3 size: 16 residues. Unmatched junction bases numbered 7, after V lost 2 bases and J lost 5 bases. Germline CDR1 and CDR2: SGHTA and FQGNSA. The CDR3 protein is CASSLSLAGPNNEQFF. For the CDR3, the DNA is TGTGCCAGCAGCTTATCGCTAGCGGGACCAAACAATGAGCAGTTCTTC.

The sample holds one count of this clonotype. V usage is TRBV14 and J usage is TRBJ1-4; the D is unclear. CDR1 and CDR2 from the germline V gene are SGHDN and FVKESK. CDR3 length equals 15 residues. Trimming took off 4 bases at V and 0 bases at J, with 9 bases between the two ends. The DNA for the CDR3 is TGTGCCAGCAGCCCAAGGTTTGCAACTAATGAAAAACTGTTTTTT. Its protein is CASSPRFATNEKLFF.

In its sample, this clonotype was seen a few times. V gene TRBV6-1 combines with J gene TRBJ1-1, with D hard to call. The V and J ends lost 8 bases and 3 bases respectively, with 4 bases between them. Looked up from germline, CDR1 is MNHNS and CDR2 is SASEGT. The CDR3 spans 10 residues. The CDR3 is CASGHTEAFF. CDR3 DNA: TGTGCCAGCGGCCACACTGAAGCTTTCTTT.

In its sample, this clonotype was seen many times. V is TRBV6-1 and J is TRBJ2-6; D is possibly TRBD1 (5 bases). The CDR3 length is 18 residues. From germline, CDR1 is MNHNS and CDR2 SASEGT. V shed 4 bases and J shed 0 bases, with 16 bases lying between them. The CDR3 region is CASSVRPGQLSGANVLTF. DNA of the CDR3: TGTGCCAGCAGTGTGAGGCCCGGACAACTCTCTGGGGCCAACGTCCTGACTTTC.

This clonotype was seen at least ten times. This chain joins TRBV10-3 and TRBJ2-7, with 7 bases matching TRBD1. The germline V gene encodes CDR1 ENHRY and CDR2 SYGVKD. The CDR3 loop spans 12 amino acids. The ends lost 8 bases at V and 7 bases at J; junction bases unmatched: 8. The CDR3 reads CAIRDSPREQYF. CDR3 in DNA: TGTGCCATCCGGGACAGCCCTAGAGAGCAGTACTTC.

The chain recombines TRBV30 with TRBJ1-6; no firm D call. Germline CDR1 is GTSNPN and CDR2 is SVGIG (reference sequence). Trimming pared 5 bases from V and 9 bases from J, leaving 14 bases between. There are 13 residues in the CDR3. In nucleotides, the CDR3 is TGTGCCTGGGCGGGAGGGTCTCGTTCACCCCTCCACTTT. Protein product: CAWAGGSRSPLHF.

The sample holds many counts of this clonotype. The chain employs TRBV29-1 and TRBJ2-5; D is unresolved. V lost 3 bases and J 0 bases, leaving 8 bases between the germline ends. Germline V gene data show CDR1 as SQVTM and CDR2 as ANQGSEA. This CDR3 is built from 13 residues. CDR3 sequence reads: CSVDGVDQETQYF. CDR3 sequence (DNA): TGCAGCGTTGATGGGGTCGACCAAGAGACCCAGTACTTC.

A single count supports this clonotype. The chain uses TRBV13 and TRBJ1-1; D remains unclear. V lost 4 bases, J lost 5 bases, and 14 bases lay in between. This CDR3 spans 14 amino acids. Germline loops: CDR1 PRHDT, CDR2 FYEKMQ (reference sequence). CDR3 in amino acids: CASSSLTSLTEAFF. The CDR3 bases are TGTGCCAGCAGCTCCCTCACGAGTTTGACTGAAGCTTTCTTT. Full variable domain (outside the CDR3, taken from reference TRBV13 and TRBJ1-1): AAGVIQSPRHLIKEKRETATLKCYPIPRHDTVYWYQQGPGQDPQFLISFYEKMQSDKGSIPDRFSAQQFSDYHSELNMSSLELGDSALYFCASSSLTSLTEAFFGQGTRLTVV.

This clonotype was picked up many times. The chain couples TRBV5-1 to TRBJ1-1; D is possibly TRBD1 (5 bases). The CDR3 loop spans 13 amino acids. Germline V CDR1 and CDR2: SGHRS, YFSETQ. V was trimmed by 1 base and J by 10 bases, leaving 14 bases between them. CDR3 amino acids: CASSLRGRLGAFF. The DNA of the CDR3 is TGCGCCAGCAGCTTGCGGGGCAGGCTGGGAGCTTTCTTT.

Ten or more counts support this clonotype. The chain links TRBV28 to TRBJ2-7; D may be TRBD1 or TRBD2 (6 bases each). Trimming removed 6 bases at V and 4 bases at J, with 13 bases between. Germline CDR1 and CDR2: MDHEN and SYDVKM. The CDR3 covers 13 residues. The CDR3 coding sequence is TGTGCCAGCAGCGGCGGGACATATTACGAGCAGTACTTC. Protein sequence: CASSGGTYYEQYF.

This clonotype has a count of ten or more. The chain links TRBV3-1 to TRBJ2-1; D not resolved. Trimming removed 3 bases from V and 4 bases from J, with 4 bases in between. Germline V CDR1 and CDR2: LGHDT, YNNKEL (reference sequence). The CDR3 runs to 12 residues. CDR3 sequence: CASSQIYNEQFF. Written as DNA, the CDR3 is TGTGCCAGCAGCCAGATATACAATGAGCAGTTCTTC.

This clonotype was recorded a few times. This may stem from a read error, because a much larger clone lies one nucleotide away. The CDR3 does not end in the conserved phenylalanine or tryptophan, so this is likely a read error. V and J are TRBV6-2 or TRBV6-3 and TRBJ2-1; a weak D match, TRBD1 (6 bases). V lost 2 bases to trimming and J lost 8 bases, with 16 bases between them. The germline V gene has CDR1 MNHEY and CDR2 SVGEGT. The CDR3 is made up of 15 amino acids. The CDR3 DNA reads as TGTGCCAGCAGTTACGAACAGGGTAGGACCTATGAGCAGTTCCTC. It specifies CASSYEQGRTYEQFL.

This clonotype was counted at least ten times. The gene calls are TRBV28 and TRBJ1-6; a weak D match, TRBD1 (6 bases). This CDR3 region has 13 residues. Looked up from germline, CDR1 is MDHEN and CDR2 is SYDVKM. V lost 8 bases, J lost 10 bases, and 15 bases lay in between. As DNA, the CDR3 is TGTGCCAGCTCAACAGGGATGGGCTCACCCCTCCACTTT. Residues: CASSTGMGSPLHF.

This clonotype was seen at least ten times. The chain couples TRBV7-8 to TRBJ1-6; D unclear. CDR3 length: 13 residues. The germline V and J ends were trimmed by 3 bases and 10 bases, with 10 bases remaining between them. Looked up from germline, CDR1 is SGHVS and CDR2 is FQNEAQ. The CDR3 nucleotides are TGTGCCAGCAGCTTCGCTGGGTCGTCACCCCTCCACTTT. Translated: CASSFAGSSPLHF.

This clonotype was detected ten times or more. This chain links TRBV2 with TRBJ2-3; no clear D. Between the trimmed V and J ends, which lost 1 base and 11 bases, there was a span of 13 bases. The CDR3 loop spans 13 amino acids. Germline CDR1 reads SNHLY; CDR2 reads FYNNEI. CDR3 residues: CASSEGGTEKQYF. CDR3 nucleotides: TGTGCCAGCAGTGAAGGCGGAACAGAAAAGCAGTATTTT.

This clonotype was seen a few times. The chain links TRBV20-1 to TRBJ2-4, with D possibly being TRBD2 (6 bases). The germline V gene encodes CDR1 DFQATT and CDR2 SNEGSKA (reference sequence). Trimming removed 3 bases from V and 2 bases from J, with 17 bases in between. The CDR3 contains 16 residues. The CDR3 protein is CSASRGLMGSKNIQYF. The DNA of the CDR3 is TGCAGTGCTAGTCGGGGACTCATGGGGTCCAAAAACATTCAGTACTTC.

V is TRBV25-1 and J is TRBJ2-1; the D gene is possibly TRBD1 (7 bases). V gave up 2 bases and J gave up 8 bases, with 19 bases separating them. The CDR3 totals 16 residues. CDR1 and CDR2 (germline): MGHDK, SYGVNS. CDR3 nucleotide sequence: TGTGCCAGCAGTGAAGAAGGTGGAGGGGGCAAGGATGAGCAGTTCTTC. Translation: CASSEEGGGGKDEQFF.

In this sample, this clonotype turned up many times. The gene calls are TRBV28 and TRBJ1-2; D is unclear. The CDR3 runs to 14 residues. Trimming left V 1 base short and J 0 bases short, with 6 bases between. Germline lookup yields CDR1 MDHEN and CDR2 SYDVKM. For the CDR3, the DNA is TGTGCCAGCAGTTTATATGCAGCTAACTATGGCTACACCTTC. Translated: CASSLYAANYGYTF.

The chain recombines TRBV7-9 with TRBJ2-2, with a possible D match to TRBD1 (6 bases). Germline V CDR1 and CDR2: SEHNR, FQNEAQ (reference sequence). Trimming left V 6 bases short and J 0 bases short, with 8 bases between. This CDR3 contains 14 residues. The CDR3 nucleotides are TGTGCCAGCAGAGGGGGACCGAACACCGGGGAGCTGTTTTTT. Encoded protein: CASRGGPNTGELFF.

The sample holds a few counts of this clonotype. This sequence joins TRBV5-6 and TRBJ2-2; the match to TRBD2 covers 11 bases. This CDR3 comprises 16 residues. V trimming: 4 bases; J trimming: 6 bases; junction bases outside the gene matches: 8. Germline V CDR1 and CDR2: SGHDT, YYEEEE. Here the CDR3 DNA reads TGTGCCAGCAGCCCGGTAGCGGGGGGGTATGCCGGGGAGCTGTTTTTT. Its translation is CASSPVAGGYAGELFF.

This rearrangement joins TRBV7-9 to TRBJ1-1, with 9 bases matching TRBD1. The CDR3 covers 16 residues. Germline V gene data show CDR1 as SEHNR and CDR2 as FQNEAQ (reference sequence). Trimming took 10 bases from V and 3 from J; bases not matched to a gene: 15. CDR3 sequence reads: CATTGQGVGLDTEAFF. The DNA for the CDR3 is TGTGCCACCACGGGACAGGGAGTAGGTTTGGACACTGAAGCTTTCTTT.

This clonotype was counted at least ten times. This chain joins TRBV11-3 and TRBJ2-3; D could derive from TRBD1 or TRBD2 (6 bases each). Germline assignment: CDR1 SGHNT and CDR2 YENEEA. V shed 3 bases and J shed 2 bases, with 18 bases lying between them. The CDR3 spans 17 residues. CDR3 sequence: CASSLGAGGPNTDTQYF. The CDR3 DNA sequence: TGTGCCAGCAGCTTGGGGGCCGGGGGTCCCAACACAGATACGCAGTATTTT. Combining the CDR3 with reference TRBV11-3 and TRBJ2-3 gives the whole variable domain EAGVVQSPRYKIIEKKQPVAFWCNPISGHNTLYWYLQNLGQGPELLIRYENEEAVDDSQLPKDRFSAERLKGVDSTLKIQPAELGDSAVYLCASSLGAGGPNTDTQYFGPGTRLTVL.

This clonotype showed up many times. The CDR3 DNA follows: TGTGCCATCAGTGAGCCCGGGACTCCCTACGAGCAGTACTTC. Translation gives CAISEPGTPYEQYF. The V and J genes are TRBV10-3 and TRBJ2-7, with a weak D call TRBD2 (6 bases). V lost 2 bases and J lost 2, with 10 bases in between. CDR3 length: 14 residues. The germline V gene has CDR1 ENHRY and CDR2 SYGVKD.

This clonotype came up a few times. The junction and the germline gene differ at one end; a read error may be behind it. The V gene is TRBV9, the J gene TRBJ1-1; D is perhaps TRBD1 (5 bases). Germline CDR1 is SGDLS and CDR2 is YYNGEE. The CDR3 is 13 residues long. The CDR3 sequence is CTSSVGGGTEAFF. In DNA form, the CDR3 reads TGTACCAGCAGCGTTGGCGGGGGCACTGAAGCTTTCTTT.

This clonotype has at least ten counts. CDR3 in amino acids: CASSFRQGIIDEQFF. CDR3 sequence (DNA): TGTGCCAGCAGCTTTAGACAGGGGATAATTGATGAGCAGTTCTTC. The V gene is TRBV5-5, the J gene TRBJ2-1, with 8 bases identical to TRBD1. With V trimmed by 2 bases and J by 8 bases, 9 bases remained unmatched. The CDR3 covers 15 residues. Germline-derived CDR1 and CDR2 are SGHKS and YYEKEE (reference sequence).